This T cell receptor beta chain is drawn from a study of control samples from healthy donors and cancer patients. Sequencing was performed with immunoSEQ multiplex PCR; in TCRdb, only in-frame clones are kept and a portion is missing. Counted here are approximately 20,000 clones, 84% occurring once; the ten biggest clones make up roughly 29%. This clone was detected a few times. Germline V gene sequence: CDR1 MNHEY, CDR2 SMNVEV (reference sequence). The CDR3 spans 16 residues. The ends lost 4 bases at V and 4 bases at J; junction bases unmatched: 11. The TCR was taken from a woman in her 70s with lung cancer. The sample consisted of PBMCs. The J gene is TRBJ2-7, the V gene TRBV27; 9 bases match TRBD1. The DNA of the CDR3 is TGTGCCAGCAGTTCCAAGCTACCGGGACAGGGATACGAGCAGTACTTC. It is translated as CASSSKLPGQGYEQYF.